Given below is one T cell receptor (beta chain) in context. Its antigen specificity is not known. The input lacks base qualities; no much larger clone sits a single base away. Each collaborating institution followed its own protocols to collect whole blood in K2EDTA tubes. For TCRbeta analysis, collaborator samples were shipped as frozen whole blood, as isolated PBMCs, or as DNA extracted from either sample type. At the junction V is shortened by 5 bases and J by 8 bases, with 13 bases in between. CDR1 and CDR2 (SGHDT, YYEEEE) derive from the germline V gene. Including the terminal cysteine and phenylalanine, the CDR3 comprises 13 residues. The kept DNA is CDR3 alone, 39 bases in frame from the first base. TCRbeta CDR3 regions were amplified from genomic DNA using the immunoSEQ Assay, a bias-controlled multiplex PCR. The original pipeline was this. Within the assay, amplification of reference gene primers was used to estimate how many nucleated cells each sample contained. To quantify the absolute abundance of each unique TCRbeta CDR3 rearrangement, sequence reads were collapsed and filtered. For each sample, productive Simpson clonality was calculated as the square root of Simpson's diversity index across productive rearrangements. As stored in TCRdb, this immuneACCESS dataset retains in-frame rearrangements with V and J assigned. A fraction of the clones does not appear; measured against another copy, unresolved V genes explain less than half of the discrepancy, and the remainder lacks a known reason. V, J and clone size are those of that table, while D and trimming were read from the DNA. The sample table shows about 140,000 clones, and roughly 84% are seen once. The biggest ten clones account for roughly 2.6% of the sample.

The sample is drawn from a study of blood T cell repertoires in COVID-19 (TCRdb year 2020). In terms of the full investigation: Collaborator samples came from the United States, Italy and Spain and covered acute and convalescent phases of COVID-19. The prospective study material was composed of cDNA or gDNA derived from T cells, B-cell-depleted T cells, or PBMCs. The dataset comprised deeply sampled blood TCRbeta repertoires from subjects exposed to, actively infected with, or recovered from COVID-19. The repertoires were released in a freely available public database meant as a resource for research on the immune response to SARS-CoV-2. The samples were drawn from the first 160 participants of the ongoing ImmuneRACE study and from 1,200 or so subjects provided by 6 global collaborators. Sample metadata almost always included a de-identified subject ID, COVID-19 status, age in years and sex. Where available, HLA class I and class II types were obtained from metadata supplied by the sample provider rather than from assay-based typing. Study-level results and caveats: How much clinical and demographic metadata was included differed by source and by participant, and the metadata was provided uncurated.

The TCR comes from a human donor with acute or convalescent COVID-19. The donor label of this sample is uncertain. Recombination joined TRBV5-6 with TRBJ1-4, with no reliable assignment of the D segment. Sequences were obtained from peripheral blood. The nucleotides read TGTGCCAGCAGGTTCGGGGTTGGAGAAAAACTGTTTTTT. The encoded protein is CASRFGVGEKLFF.